This T cell receptor beta chain comes out of a study of T-cell reconstitution after alpha-beta-depleted transplantation in children. The library targeted TCRbeta and was prepared with unique molecular identifiers. TCRdb recomputed calls from the PCR reads with MiXCR, one row per CDR3 protein. The sample comprises about 610,000 distinct CDR3 sequences, roughly a tenth of which are singletons, and less than 5% rests with the top ten. The CDR3 contains 17 residues. Trimming cost V 3 bases and J 5 bases; bases outside gene matches: 7. Germline loops: CDR1 KGHDR, CDR2 SFDVKD. This clonotype was detected only a few times.

The sequenced sample was PBMCs from the stem cell graft donor, obtained from the stem cell graft. The rearrangement joins TRBV24-1 to TRBJ2-2, with 11 bases matching TRBD2. The source is a human donor who donated a stem cell graft to a child with acute myeloid leukemia. The CDR3 sequence is CATSDMTSGIWTGELFF. The CDR3 DNA follows: TGTGCCACCAGTGATATGACTAGCGGGATATGGACCGGGGAGCTGTTTTTT.